This entry lists 31 T cell receptor beta chains sequenced from one sample in a study of beta chain features in type 1 diabetes. All of the isolated RNA was reverse transcribed, so expressed TCRB transcripts were sequenced. Here immunoSEQ multiplex PCR was the method, and the copy in TCRdb shows in-frame clones only, minus some. The table records around 400,000 clones, around 13% of them present only once. The specimen was naive CD4+ T cells from blood. These receptor sequences come from a man aged 18 to 35 in good health.

The V and J genes are TRBV9 and TRBJ2-7; TRBD2 might be the D (6 bases). This CDR3 has 15 residues. V lost 0 bases and J 3 bases, leaving 13 bases between the germline ends. Germline CDR1 is SGDLS and CDR2 is YYNGEE. The DNA of the CDR3 is TGTGCCAGCAGCGTAGCCCCAAGGGACTTCTACGAGCAGTACTTC. It is translated as CASSVAPRDFYEQYF.

This clone was recorded a few times. CDR3 DNA sequence: TGTGCCAGCAGCTTAGACCCGATAGCGTTCTTC. This codes for CASSLDPIAFF. The chain employs TRBV13 and TRBJ2-1; D ambiguous. V was cut by 1 base and J by 15 bases, with 10 bases left in between. This CDR3 has 11 residues. Per germline, CDR1 PRHDT and CDR2 FYEKMQ (reference sequence).

The chain has TRBV7-9 and TRBJ1-2; D call uncertain. The CDR3 has 13 amino acids. The V gene's germline CDR1 is SEHNR and CDR2 FQNEAQ (reference sequence). Trimming left V 1 base short and J 1 base short, with 4 bases between. For the CDR3, the DNA is TGTGCCAGCAGCTTAGTCAGTAACTATGGCTACACCTTC. Its translation is CASSLVSNYGYTF.

This clone came up a few times. The chain recombines TRBV9 with TRBJ2-7, with 12 positions matching TRBD2. Germline assignment: CDR1 SGDLS and CDR2 YYNGEE. The CDR3 has 15 amino acids. Trimming took 4 bases from V and 3 from J; bases not matched to a gene: 5. CDR3 in amino acids: CASSPRLAGVYEQYF. CDR3 coding DNA: TGTGCCAGCAGCCCCCGACTAGCGGGAGTCTACGAGCAGTACTTC.

This clone was found a few times. The rearrangement links TRBV28 to TRBJ2-1, with TRBD2 as a possible D gene (5 bases). The germline V gene encodes CDR1 MDHEN and CDR2 SYDVKM. This CDR3 is 13 amino acids long. CDR3 bases: TGTGCTTCCCGGACTCCAACCTACAATGAGCAGTTCTTC. This translates into CASRTPTYNEQFF.

The gene calls are TRBV7-9 and TRBJ2-1; TRBD2 matches at 9 bases. The CDR3 loop spans 17 amino acids. Trimming at V came to 1 base and at J to 2 bases, leaving 6 bases not matched to a gene. CDR1 and CDR2 (germline): SEHNR, FQNEAQ (reference sequence). The CDR3 coding sequence is TGTGCCAGCAGCTTAGGGGTTGGCGGGGGGGCCTACAATGAGCAGTTCTTC. Translated, it gives CASSLGVGGGAYNEQFF.

J is TRBJ1-1 and V is TRBV27, with a weak D call TRBD1 (6 bases). This CDR3 comprises 15 residues. Germline V CDR1 and CDR2: MNHEY, SMNVEV (reference sequence). Between the trimmed V and J ends, which lost 6 bases and 3 bases, there was a span of 17 bases. The CDR3: CASRSGGAGYTEAFF. Here the CDR3 DNA reads TGTGCCAGCAGGTCTGGGGGGGCGGGGTACACTGAAGCTTTCTTT.

This clone was observed a handful of times. The chain has TRBV18 and TRBJ2-1, with D maybe TRBD2 (6 bases). The CDR3 contains 15 residues. Germline V gene lookup returns CDR1 KGHSH and CDR2 LQKENI. The ends were cut back, 5 bases at V and 2 bases at J, with 13 bases in the middle. In DNA form, the CDR3 reads TGTGCCAGCTCATCTCTAGCGATAACCTACAATGAGCAGTTCTTC. It yields the protein CASSSLAITYNEQFF.

The genes are TRBV7-9 and TRBJ2-5; no definite D call. Trimming removed 1 base at V and 4 bases at J, with 10 bases between. Germline V lookup: CDR1 SEHNR, CDR2 FQNEAQ (reference sequence). The CDR3 length is 14 residues. This chain's CDR3 is CASSLEASAETQYF. In DNA, the CDR3 is TGTGCCAGCAGCTTAGAAGCTAGTGCAGAGACCCAGTACTTC.

The genes are TRBV6-1 and TRBJ1-5; D might be TRBD1 (6 bases). Germline V gives CDR1 MNHNS, CDR2 SASEGT. The CDR3 is 15 amino acids. V gave up 6 bases and J gave up 5 bases, with 17 bases separating them. CDR3 protein: CASRPGQSIDQPQHF. The DNA for the CDR3 is TGTGCCAGCAGGCCCGGACAGAGTATAGATCAGCCCCAGCATTTT.

Worth noting for this clone: Other nucleotide sequences in the sample specify the same CDR3. The gene calls are TRBV29-1 and TRBJ1-1, with 9 bases identical to TRBD1. The CDR3 contains 12 residues. Germline CDR1 SQVTM, CDR2 ANQGSEA. Trimming cost V 4 bases and J 8 bases; bases outside gene matches: 5. The CDR3 sequence: CSVGQGGTEAFF. CDR3 bases: TGCAGCGTTGGACAGGGGGGTACAGAAGCTTTCTTT.

This sequence joins TRBV27 and TRBJ2-7; D is possibly TRBD2 (6 bases). Germline V gene data show CDR1 as MNHEY and CDR2 as SMNVEV (reference sequence). V was pared by 3 bases and J by 0 bases, with 9 bases between. The CDR3 is 14 residues long. The CDR3 nucleotides read TGTGCCAGCAGTTTCTTCGGGGGCTCCTACGAGCAGTACTTC. Protein product: CASSFFGGSYEQYF.

This chain links TRBV7-9 with TRBJ2-3; D might be TRBD2 (6 bases). V lost 5 bases and J lost 5, with 11 bases in between. CDR3 length equals 13 residues. Per the germline V gene, CDR1 is SEHNR and CDR2 is FQNEAQ (reference sequence). The CDR3 protein is CASSRGDLDTQYF. The CDR3 nucleotides are TGTGCCAGCAGCCGCGGGGACCTAGATACGCAGTATTTT.

This clone appeared a few times. V usage is TRBV7-2 and J usage is TRBJ2-4, with 7 bases identical to TRBD1. The length of the CDR3 is 13 residues. After removal of 2 bases from V and 7 bases from J, the junction contained 2 bases not matched to a gene. The germline CDR1 and CDR2 sequences are SGHTA and FQGNSA. CDR3 residues: CASSLPGQNIQYF. CDR3 sequence (DNA): TGTGCCAGCAGCTTACCGGGACAGAACATTCAGTACTTC. Based on the CDR3 plus reference TRBV7-2 and TRBJ2-4, the full variable domain is GAGVSQSPSNKVTEKGKDVELRCDPISGHTALYWYRQSLGQGLEFLIYFQGNSAPDKSGLPSDRFSAERTGGSVSTLTIQRTQQEDSAVYLCASSLPGQNIQYFGAGTRLSVL.

V is TRBV29-1 and J is TRBJ2-7; the match to TRBD2 covers 7 bases. Germline V gene sequence: CDR1 SQVTM, CDR2 ANQGSEA. CDR3 length equals 12 residues. The V segment lost 4 bases and the J segment 3 bases; nucleotides outside the gene matches: 3. For the CDR3, the DNA is TGCAGCGTTGGGGGGGGGAACTACGAGCAGTACTTC. This codes for CSVGGGNYEQYF.

This clone was counted between two and nine times. V is TRBV28 and J is TRBJ1-1; D remains unclear. The CDR3 extends over 16 amino acids. Germline V gives CDR1 MDHEN, CDR2 SYDVKM. V lost 2 bases, J lost 5 bases, and 18 bases lay in between. The CDR3, as DNA: TGTGCCAGCAGTTTAGCTCCTTGGCCCACGGGGACTGAAGCTTTCTTT. Protein: CASSLAPWPTGTEAFF. The full variable domain, with the rest looked up from reference TRBV28 and TRBJ1-1, is DVKVTQSSRYLVKRTGEKVFLECVQDMDHENMFWYRQDPGLGLRLIYFSYDVKMKEKGDIPEGYSVSREKKERFSLILESASTNQTSMYLCASSLAPWPTGTEAFFGQGTRLTVV.

The chain joins TRBV28 to TRBJ2-1; 8 bases fit TRBD1. V was pared by 7 bases and J by 3 bases, with 8 bases of the junction left unmatched. Germline CDR1 MDHEN, CDR2 SYDVKM. The CDR3 sequence is 15 residues long. This chain's CDR3 is CASIGTGQLYNEQFF. DNA for the CDR3: TGTGCCAGCATTGGGACAGGACAACTCTACAATGAGCAGTTCTTC.

This clone was seen only a few times. The chain has TRBV7-2 and TRBJ1-5; a weak D match, TRBD1 (5 bases). CDR1 is SGHTA, CDR2 FQGNSA, per germline. This CDR3 is built from 15 residues. Trimming took 2 bases from V and 0 from J, leaving 8 bases between them. The chain's CDR3 is CASSLSGNSNQPQHF. The CDR3, as DNA: TGTGCCAGCAGCTTATCAGGGAATAGCAATCAGCCCCAGCATTTT. Variable domain in full (rest from reference TRBV7-2 and TRBJ1-5): GAGVSQSPSNKVTEKGKDVELRCDPISGHTALYWYRQSLGQGLEFLIYFQGNSAPDKSGLPSDRFSAERTGGSVSTLTIQRTQQEDSAVYLCASSLSGNSNQPQHFGDGTRLSIL.

The J gene is TRBJ2-5, the V gene TRBV25-1, with 10 bases identical to TRBD1. The V segment lost 5 bases and the J segment 2 bases; nucleotides outside the gene matches: 14. The CDR3 has 18 amino acids. Germline V lookup: CDR1 MGHDK, CDR2 SYGVNS. CDR3 sequence (DNA): TGTGCCAGCAGTCACGGAGACAGGGGGCTTCGGGGGCAAGAGACCCAGTACTTC. Amino acid sequence: CASSHGDRGLRGQETQYF.

This clone was detected only a few times. The rearrangement joins TRBV6-6 to TRBJ1-1; D possibly corresponds to TRBD1 (5 bases). CDR1 MNHNY and CDR2 SVGAGI come from the germline V gene (reference sequence). V lost 4 bases and J lost 6, with 9 bases in between. This CDR3 spans 12 amino acids. The CDR3 sequence: CASSSRGAEAFF. The CDR3 DNA follows: TGTGCCAGCAGTTCCCGGGGGGCTGAAGCTTTCTTT.

This clone was observed a handful of times. The chain joins TRBV28 to TRBJ2-1, with D perhaps TRBD1 (6 bases). CDR1 and CDR2 (germline): MDHEN, SYDVKM. The V gene lost 8 bases and the J gene lost 0 bases, with 14 bases spanning the gap. This CDR3 spans 15 amino acids. DNA for the CDR3: TGTGCCAGCCTTTCCCGGGACACCTCCTACAATGAGCAGTTCTTC. This encodes CASLSRDTSYNEQFF.

The chain combines TRBV5-4 with TRBJ1-2; a weak D match, TRBD1 (6 bases). CDR3 size: 16 residues. The V gene's germline CDR1 is SGHNT and CDR2 YYREEE (reference sequence). V was clipped by 4 bases and J by 4 bases, with 20 bases between them. In DNA, the CDR3 is TGTGCCAGCAGCCCGGGACATCCTACTCGAGGCTATGGCTACACCTTC. This translates into CASSPGHPTRGYGYTF.

This CDR3 reads CASSPPGLAYEQYF. For the CDR3, the DNA is TGTGCCAGCAGCCCCCCCGGACTAGCGTACGAGCAGTACTTC. This chain connects TRBV28 to TRBJ2-7; 9 bases agree with TRBD2. V lost 6 bases to trimming and J lost 4 bases; unmatched junction nucleotides: 7. The germline gives CDR1 MDHEN, CDR2 SYDVKM. The CDR3 contains 14 residues.

The chain employs TRBV28 and TRBJ1-5, with a possible D match to TRBD1 (5 bases). The germline V and J ends were trimmed by 10 bases and 11 bases, with 18 bases remaining between them. CDR1 is MDHEN and CDR2 is SYDVKM in the germline V gene. The CDR3 is 12 amino acids. The CDR3 sequence: CATRAPLSTQHF. The CDR3 DNA is TGTGCCACCAGGGCCCCATTGTCAACCCAGCATTTT.

The chain uses TRBV5-6 and TRBJ1-2; unclear D gene. V lost 2 bases and J lost 7, with 6 bases in between. The CDR3 is made up of 11 amino acids. Looked up from germline, CDR1 is SGHDT and CDR2 is YYEEEE. CDR3 DNA sequence: TGTGCCAGCAGCTTTCGGTCTGGCTACACCTTC. This gives the protein CASSFRSGYTF.

This clone was observed a few times. The chain joins TRBV11-3 to TRBJ2-7, with 7 nucleotides matching TRBD1. The V gene end was trimmed by 5 bases and the J gene end by 4 bases; junction bases not matched to a gene: 11. CDR1 is SGHNT and CDR2 is YENEEA in the germline V gene. CDR3 length equals 15 residues. The CDR3 loop is CASSLRGRGTYEQYF. CDR3 nucleotide sequence: TGTGCCAGCAGCCTGAGGGGCAGGGGGACGTACGAGCAGTACTTC.

This clone was detected only a few times. The chain recombines TRBV9 with TRBJ2-5; 14 bases line up with TRBD2. The CDR3 is 17 residues long. After removal of 3 bases from V and 4 bases from J, the junction contained 8 bases not matched to a gene. From germline, CDR1 is SGDLS and CDR2 YYNGEE. CDR3 in DNA: TGTGCCAGCAGCGCCTTACGGACTAGCGGGAGGTTAGAGACCCAGTACTTC. Translated: CASSALRTSGRLETQYF.

The chain couples TRBV30 to TRBJ2-5, with TRBD2 matching over 12 bases. The CDR3 is made up of 14 amino acids. Germline values: CDR1 GTSNPN, CDR2 SVGIG (reference sequence). With V trimmed by 3 bases and J by 5 bases, 4 bases remained unmatched. This chain's CDR3 is CAWSTGLAGETQYF. CDR3 coding DNA: TGTGCCTGGAGCACCGGACTAGCGGGGGAGACCCAGTACTTC.

The V call is TRBV10-3, the J call TRBJ2-1; TRBD1 is a possible D gene (5 bases). The germline V and J ends were trimmed by 2 bases and 7 bases, with 12 bases remaining between them. From germline, CDR1 is ENHRY and CDR2 SYGVKD. There are 14 residues in the CDR3. The CDR3 spells CAISEDPGWNEQFF. Here the CDR3 DNA reads TGTGCCATCAGTGAGGACCCAGGGTGGAATGAGCAGTTCTTC.

This clone was found a few times. The chain joins TRBV30 to TRBJ2-3; 9 bases match TRBD2. From germline, CDR1 is GTSNPN and CDR2 SVGIG (reference sequence). Trimming cost V 0 bases and J 2 bases; bases outside gene matches: 6. The CDR3 spans 16 residues. The CDR3 nucleotides are TGTGCCTGGAGTGTAATCCTAGCGGGGATCACAGATACGCAGTATTTT. This translates into CAWSVILAGITDTQYF.

In this sample, this clone turned up a few times. The chain recombines TRBV19 with TRBJ2-5, with 7 bases that match TRBD1. The CDR3 has 14 amino acids. Per germline, CDR1 LNHDA and CDR2 SQIVND (reference sequence). Trimming cost V 4 bases and J 2 bases; bases outside gene matches: 4. CDR3 in DNA: TGTGCCAGTAGTACTCCGGGACAGCAAGAGACCCAGTACTTC. It is translated as CASSTPGQQETQYF.